One and the same sample provided the 20 T cell receptor beta chains below, sequenced in a study of blood T cell repertoires in COVID-19. Measured with immunoSEQ multiplex PCR; TCRdb has only the in-frame clones, and not every one. Of about 200,000 clones detected, roughly 89% appear once; the ten largest clones hold roughly 4%. The sequencing input was PBMCs or T cells enriched from blood (not recorded which). These receptors came from a woman aged 25 to 45 with acute COVID-19.

V and J are TRBV3-1 (or the pseudogene TRBV3-2) and TRBJ1-4, with 11 bases matching TRBD1. CDR1 and CDR2 (germline): LGHDT, YNNKEL (reference sequence). Germline trimming cut 3 bases from V and 5 bases from J; bases unmatched to any gene: 14. The CDR3 is 19 residues long. The CDR3 DNA reads as TGTGCCAGCAGCCAGAGGGACAGGGGGAGATTTTCAGGGAATGAAAAACTGTTTTTT. It specifies CASSQRDRGRFSGNEKLFF.

This clone was seen only a few times. This chain joins TRBV11-3 and TRBJ1-1, with D uncertain. The germline V gene has CDR1 SGHNT and CDR2 YENEEA. V gave up 3 bases and J gave up 4 bases, with 12 bases separating them. The CDR3 spans 14 residues. CDR3 loop: CASSFTGGGTEAFF. As DNA, the CDR3 is TGTGCCAGCAGCTTTACTGGAGGTGGCACTGAAGCTTTCTTT.

The chain uses TRBV7-2 and TRBJ2-6; the D is unclear. In germline, CDR1 is SGHTA, CDR2 FQGNSA. Trimming took off 1 base at V and 0 bases at J, with 4 bases between the two ends. The CDR3 length is 15 residues. This CDR3 reads CASSLGSSGANVLTF. Here the CDR3 DNA reads TGTGCCAGCAGCTTAGGCAGCTCTGGGGCCAACGTCCTGACTTTC.

J is TRBJ1-3 and V is TRBV14, with unresolved D. V was clipped by 4 bases and J by 0 bases, with 7 bases between them. CDR3 length: 14 amino acids. CDR1 is SGHDN and CDR2 is FVKESK in the germline V gene. The CDR3 sequence is CASSPRVSGNTIYF. Here the CDR3 DNA reads TGTGCCAGCAGCCCGAGGGTCTCTGGAAACACCATATATTTT.

V gene TRBV27 combines with J gene TRBJ1-1, with D hard to call. The CDR3 totals 13 residues. The V end was cut by 0 bases, the J end by 3 bases, with 5 bases between. Germline lookup yields CDR1 MNHEY and CDR2 SMNVEV (reference sequence). The CDR3 nucleotides are TGTGCCAGCAGTTTATCGAGTTACACTGAAGCTTTCTTT. This translates into CASSLSSYTEAFF.

This chain uses TRBV7-2 with TRBJ1-3; no clear D gene. V was trimmed by 3 bases and J by 4 bases, leaving 19 bases between them. The germline CDR1 and CDR2 sequences are SGHTA and FQGNSA. This CDR3 contains 17 residues. In DNA, the CDR3 is TGTGCCAGCAGCTTGCGATCCGGGAAGGCCACCGGAAACACCATATATTTT. This gives the protein CASSLRSGKATGNTIYF.

This clone has just one count. The CDR3 DNA follows: TGTGCCAGCAGCCCGGGACAGTCAGGCTCCTACGAGCAGTACTTC. Translating it yields CASSPGQSGSYEQYF. The chain employs TRBV3-1 (or the pseudogene TRBV3-2) and TRBJ2-7, with 7 bases that match TRBD1. With V trimmed by 4 bases and J by 0 bases, 6 bases remained unmatched. The CDR3 extends over 15 amino acids. The V gene's germline CDR1 is LGHDT and CDR2 YNNKEL (reference sequence).

V gene TRBV28 combines with J gene TRBJ2-7, with D tentatively TRBD2 (7 bases). Germline values: CDR1 MDHEN, CDR2 SYDVKM. The CDR3 is made up of 16 amino acids. Deletions cut 3 bases from V and 0 bases from J, with 15 bases between. The CDR3 sequence is CASSLAGGRNSYEQYF. DNA of the CDR3: TGTGCCAGCAGTTTGGCCGGGGGGCGGAACTCCTACGAGCAGTACTTC.

The rearrangement joins TRBV28 to TRBJ1-4, with D hard to call. CDR1 MDHEN and CDR2 SYDVKM come from the germline V gene. The CDR3 has 14 residues. V dropped 8 bases and J dropped 7 bases, with 17 bases sitting between them. The CDR3 protein is CASEPGGVGEKLFF. The CDR3 DNA reads as TGTGCCAGCGAGCCGGGCGGGGTGGGTGAAAAACTGTTTTTT.

The CDR3 is CASSPDRVSTEAFF. The CDR3, as DNA: TGTGCCAGTAGTCCTGACAGGGTGAGCACTGAAGCTTTCTTT. The J gene is TRBJ1-1, the V gene TRBV19; TRBD1 matches 7 bases. V was clipped by 5 bases and J by 4 bases; unmatched bases: 7. The CDR3 consists of 14 residues. The germline gives CDR1 LNHDA, CDR2 SQIVND (reference sequence).

V is TRBV2 and J is TRBJ1-1, with unresolved D. Trimming left V 4 bases short and J 0 bases short, with 12 bases between. The CDR3 runs to 15 residues. Per the germline V gene, CDR1 is SNHLY and CDR2 is FYNNEI. CDR3 nucleotides: TGTGCCAGCAGTGGTACCGGGAGCATGAACACTGAAGCTTTCTTT. Translating gives CASSGTGSMNTEAFF.

The V call is TRBV6-5, the J call TRBJ2-7; D perhaps matches TRBD2 (6 bases). The CDR3 sequence is 13 residues long. CDR1 MNHEY and CDR2 SVGAGI come from the germline V gene. Trimming removed 6 bases at V and 1 base at J, with 10 bases between. CDR3 protein: CASRSGGSYEQYF. CDR3 bases: TGTGCCAGCAGATCCGGGGGTTCCTACGAGCAGTACTTC.

The chain links TRBV28 to TRBJ1-6; TRBD1 might be the D (6 bases). V was pared by 5 bases and J by 8 bases, with 19 bases between. There are 16 residues in the CDR3. Germline V CDR1 and CDR2: MDHEN, SYDVKM. The CDR3 sequence: CASSPFTGMVDSPLHF. For the CDR3, the DNA is TGTGCCAGCAGTCCCTTCACAGGGATGGTTGATTCACCCCTCCACTTT.

The chain couples TRBV11-2 to TRBJ1-1, with D maybe TRBD1 (5 bases). V lost 2 bases and J 2 bases, leaving 12 bases between the germline ends. Germline values: CDR1 SGHAT, CDR2 FQNNGV. This CDR3 has 15 residues. The CDR3 bases are TGTGCCAGCAGCTTAAGCTGGGGGGTAAACACTGAAGCTTTCTTT. It is translated as CASSLSWGVNTEAFF.

This clone was seen a few times. This chain links TRBV30 with TRBJ1-5; 7 bases match TRBD1. The junction had 7 bases not matched to a gene; V was cut back by 4 bases and J by 4 bases. There are 14 residues in the CDR3. The V gene's germline CDR1 is GTSNPN and CDR2 SVGIG (reference sequence). The CDR3 bases are TGTGCCTGGAAGAGTGGGACAGCTAATCAGCCCCAGCATTTT. Its protein is CAWKSGTANQPQHF.

This clone was picked up one time. The genes are TRBV10-3 and TRBJ1-4; perhaps TRBD1 as D (5 bases). The germline gives CDR1 ENHRY, CDR2 SYGVKD. V was cut by 0 bases and J by 5 bases, with 10 bases left in between. CDR3 size: 15 residues. In nucleotides, the CDR3 is TGTGCCATCAGTGAGTCGGACACCCGCAATGAAAAACTGTTTTTT. Protein: CAISESDTRNEKLFF.

This clone was observed a handful of times. The chain uses TRBV13 and TRBJ2-1; a weak D match, TRBD1 (5 bases). Germline CDR1 reads PRHDT; CDR2 reads FYEKMQ (reference sequence). Trimming took off 5 bases at V and 5 bases at J, with 13 bases between the two ends. CDR3 length: 14 residues. CDR3 amino acids: CASSPLTDHNEQFF. The CDR3 DNA reads TGTGCCAGCAGCCCCCTGACAGACCACAATGAGCAGTTCTTC.

This chain joins TRBV24-1 and TRBJ1-4; a weak D match, TRBD1 (6 bases). V lost 9 bases and J lost 8, with 15 bases in between. This CDR3 is 13 amino acids long. The V gene's germline CDR1 is KGHDR and CDR2 SFDVKD. The CDR3 DNA reads as TGTGCCACCTCTAGAGGGGGAAGCGAAAAACTGTTTTTT. It is translated as CATSRGGSEKLFF.

This chain connects TRBV11-2 to TRBJ2-7, with 9 bases identical to TRBD2. Germline-derived CDR1 and CDR2 are SGHAT and FQNNGV. The CDR3 extends over 13 amino acids. The CDR3, as DNA: TGTGCGGGTAGCGGGGGCCCCTCCTACGAGCAGTACTTC. This sequence encodes CAGSGGPSYEQYF.

J is TRBJ1-2 and V is TRBV2; D is possibly TRBD1 (6 bases). CDR1 is SNHLY and CDR2 is FYNNEI in the germline V gene. Trimming shortened V by 5 bases and J by 1 base, and 11 bases separated the two germline ends. The CDR3 is 14 amino acids. CDR3 amino acids: CASSYRALNYGYTF. The CDR3 DNA sequence: TGTGCCAGCAGTTACAGGGCCCTTAACTATGGCTACACCTTC.